These T cell receptor beta chains were read from a single sample in a study of T cell changes during pregnancy in multiple sclerosis. The repertoire was sequenced with immunoSEQ multiplex PCR; TCRdb's copy has only in-frame clones and lacks some. The data hold around 77,000 clones, with around 91% observed a single time. The material sequenced was peripheral blood, taken in the third trimester of pregnancy. Every receptor here comes from a female donor in good health, enrolled as a control in a pregnancy study. CDR3s include the opening cysteine and the closing phenylalanine or tryptophan. Fields, in order: clone size, D gene, J gene, V gene, CDR3 protein, CDR3 DNA. The D gene is left open where the match is weak. The size of a clone is reported for some rows only, either as once, few or many, or as a class for expanded clones.

NA | NA | TRBJ1-1 | TRBV15 | CATSRGVEVNTEAFF | TGTGCCACCAGCAGAGGAGTTGAGGTGAACACTGAAGCTTTCTTT
NA | NA | TRBJ2-1 | TRBV9 | CASSVVSSPREQFF | TGTGCCAGCAGCGTAGTCTCAAGCCCTAGAGAGCAGTTCTTC
NA | TRBD1 | TRBJ1-1 | TRBV7-9 | CASSLDRGTAEAFF | TGTGCCAGCAGCTTAGACAGGGGTACCGCTGAAGCTTTCTTT
NA | TRBD1 | TRBJ1-6 | TRBV5-4 | CASSLDRQGASPLHF | TGTGCCAGCAGCTTGGACCGACAGGGGGCTTCACCCCTCCACTTT
NA | NA | TRBJ2-7 | TRBV6-6 | CASSSGLPGVSEQYF | TGTGCCAGCAGTTCCGGGTTACCCGGGGTCTCCGAGCAGTACTTC
NA | TRBD1 | TRBJ2-7 | TRBV6-6 | CASSSTDRGGQYF | TGTGCCAGCAGTTCCACGGACAGGGGAGGGCAGTACTTC
NA | TRBD2 | TRBJ2-1 | TRBV7-2 | CASSPHAGGYNEQFF | TGTGCCAGCAGCCCCCACGCGGGGGGGTACAATGAGCAGTTCTTC
once | NA | TRBJ1-1 | TRBV7-9 | CASSLEAGSAFF | TGTGCCAGCAGCTTAGAGGCGGGGAGCGCTTTCTTT
NA | NA | TRBJ2-7 | TRBV19 | CASSIGGGGIEQYF | TGTGCCAGTAGTATAGGGGGAGGGGGTATCGAGCAGTACTTC
NA | NA | TRBJ2-5 | TRBV7-2 | CASSLERTEETQYF | TGTGCCAGCAGCTTAGAGCGGACTGAGGAGACCCAGTACTTC
NA | NA | TRBJ1-2 | TRBV6-5 | CASTDSYGYTF | TGTGCCAGCACCGATAGCTATGGCTACACCTTC
NA | NA | TRBJ2-2 | TRBV7-9 | CASSRASLNTGELFF | TGTGCCAGCAGCCGGGCTAGCTTGAACACCGGGGAGCTGTTTTTT
NA | NA | TRBJ1-2 | TRBV10-2 | CASSERTALYGYTF | TGCGCCAGCAGTGAGCGGACAGCCCTCTATGGCTACACCTTC
NA | TRBD1 | TRBJ1-1 | TRBV2 | CAIKTTGAEAFF | TGTGCCATCAAAACAACAGGGGCTGAAGCTTTCTTT
once | NA | TRBJ1-2 | TRBV7-9 | CASTPREDYGYTF | TGTGCCAGCACCCCGCGGGAGGACTATGGCTACACCTTC
NA | NA | TRBJ1-1 | TRBV10-2 | CATVVHAGEGTEAFF | TGCGCCACCGTAGTACACGCAGGGGAAGGCACTGAAGCTTTCTTT
NA | TRBD1 | TRBJ2-7 | TRBV5-1 | CASSPGDRSSYEQYF | TGCGCCAGCAGCCCGGGGGACAGGAGCTCCTACGAGCAGTACTTC
NA | NA | TRBJ1-4 | TRBV28 | CASSRPPGAWNEKLFF | TGTGCCAGCAGTCGGCCCCCAGGGGCCTGGAATGAAAAACTGTTTTTT
NA | TRBD2 | TRBJ2-7 | TRBV11-2 | CASSARTSGTSYEQYF | TGTGCCAGCAGCGCCCGGACTAGCGGGACCTCCTACGAGCAGTACTTC
NA | TRBD2 | TRBJ2-1 | TRBV6-5 | CASSYSTSGLNEQFF | TGTGCCAGCAGTTACTCGACTAGCGGACTGAATGAGCAGTTCTTC
NA | NA | TRBJ2-5 | TRBV6-1 | CASSPSAGQETQYF | TGTGCCAGCAGTCCCTCGGCGGGGCAAGAGACCCAGTACTTC
NA | TRBD1 | TRBJ2-7 | TRBV9 | CASSVAVMTGAPYEQYF | TGTGCCAGCAGCGTAGCAGTGATGACAGGGGCCCCCTACGAGCAGTACTTC
NA | TRBD1 | TRBJ1-1 | TRBV6-5 | CASTQIDRGQTEAFF | TGTGCCAGCACCCAAATCGACAGGGGGCAAACTGAAGCTTTCTTT
few | TRBD2 | TRBJ2-7 | TRBV7-6 | CASSLASTSGYEQYF | TGTGCCAGCAGCTTAGCGTCGACTAGCGGGTACGAGCAGTACTTC
NA | TRBD1 | TRBJ2-7 | TRBV7-9 | CASSLLQGPTYEQYF | TGTGCCAGCAGCTTACTACAGGGGCCTACCTACGAGCAGTACTTC
once | NA | TRBJ1-4 | TRBV6-5 | CASSSQGFNEKLFF | TGTGCCAGCAGTTCGCAGGGGTTTAATGAAAAGCTGTTTTTT
NA | TRBD2 | TRBJ2-7 | TRBV15 | CATSPGTSVYEQYF | TGTGCCACCAGCCCCGGGACTAGCGTCTACGAGCAGTACTTC
NA | TRBD1 | TRBJ1-1 | TRBV4-2 | CASSRTGTGNTEAFF | TGTGCCAGCAGCCGTACAGGGACAGGGAACACTGAAGCTTTCTTT
NA | TRBD1 | TRBJ2-1 | TRBV29-1 | CSAGTGTGGRNEQFF | TGCAGCGCTGGAACCGGGACAGGGGGTAGAAATGAGCAGTTCTTC